The present entry profiles one T cell receptor (beta chain) with its context. The antigen is unknown. The CDR3 is made up of 15 amino acids. V was pared by 3 bases and J by 5 bases, with 6 bases of the junction left unmatched. Germline V gene data show CDR1 as MNHNS and CDR2 as SASEGT. The data derive from a study of cytomegalovirus exposure and HLA in healthy donors. Study summary: Later, an analysis reported that the 95 to 150 validation repertoires had used the same platform as the 666 first-cohort repertoires. Overall study findings and caveats: The classifier was said to identify cytomegalovirus status with high specificity and sensitivity.

Assay: immunoSEQ multiplex PCR; the TCRdb copy retains only in-frame clones and omits some. The table includes 130,000 to 150,000 clones, around nine tenths detected once. The chain carries TRBV6-1 and TRBJ2-3; the match to TRBD1 covers 9 bases. The specimen was PBMCs. The receptor was derived from a woman in her late teens or twenties in good health and CMV-seropositive. CDR3 in DNA: TGTGCCAGCAGTGACCCGGACAGGGGCAGAGATACGCAGTATTTT. Protein: CASSDPDRGRDTQYF.